These 32 T cell receptor beta chains were sequenced from one sample in a study of T cells in Graves' hyperthyroidism and ophthalmopathy. It was RNA transcripts that yielded the amplified TCR beta CDR3 regions. The study used the HTBI primer set for a first-round RT-PCR of the TCR CDR3. Via MiXCR, TCRdb re-called the multiplex PCR reads, giving one row per CDR3 protein. The sample includes 400,000 or so distinct CDR3 sequences, around an eighth of them seen just once. The sample comprised blood. The receptors here all came from a man aged 45-65 years with Graves' ophthalmopathy.

The chain is built from TRBV4-1 and TRBJ2-7; the D gene is possibly TRBD2 (5 bases). The CDR3 runs 13 residues. The germline V gene has CDR1 MGHRA and CDR2 YSYEKL. V lost 3 bases, J lost 7 bases, and 13 bases lay in between. This CDR3 is CASSHPSRREQYF. The CDR3 DNA follows: TGCGCCAGCAGCCACCCATCCAGGAGGGAGCAGTACTTC.

This clonotype was picked up many times. This chain joins TRBV18 and TRBJ2-1; the D is unclear. V lost 0 bases, J lost 7 bases, and 10 bases lay in between. Per germline, CDR1 KGHSH and CDR2 LQKENI. The CDR3 is made up of 14 amino acids. The CDR3 reads CASSPPSGGNEQFF. For the CDR3, the DNA is TGTGCCAGCTCACCACCTAGTGGTGGTAATGAGCAGTTCTTC. The variable domain in full, with the rest retrieved from reference TRBV18 and TRBJ2-1, is NAGVMQNPRHLVRRRGQEARLRCSPMKGHSHVYWYRQLPEEGLKFMVYLQKENIIDESGMPKERFSAEFPKEGPSILRIQQVVRGDSAAYFCASSPPSGGNEQFFGPGTRLTVL.

The chain couples TRBV15 to TRBJ2-3; 8 bases align to TRBD2. Germline V gives CDR1 LNHNV, CDR2 YYDKDF (reference sequence). Unmatched junction bases numbered 6, after V lost 0 bases and J lost 7 bases. The CDR3 extends over 15 amino acids. The CDR3 region has the DNA TGTGCCACCAGCAGAGACGGGGGGGGCTTGAATACGCAGTATTTT. Translation: CATSRDGGGLNTQYF.

About this clonotype itself: This may be a read error: a much more frequent sequence differs by one nucleotide. The chain is built from TRBV7-8 and TRBJ2-7; D gene unclear. Trimming took off 7 bases at V and 6 bases at J, with 10 bases between the two ends. This CDR3 spans 11 amino acids. Germline lookup yields CDR1 SGHVS and CDR2 FQNEAQ. The CDR3 protein is CASTSECEQYF. Written as DNA, the CDR3 is TGTGCCAGCACCTCCGAGTGCGAGCAGTACTTC.

As to this clonotype: The germline gene is not matched at one end of the junction; a read error may be the cause. The gene calls are TRBV25-1 and TRBJ2-1; TRBD1 agrees at 9 bases. This CDR3 region has 18 residues. Germline V gene lookup returns CDR1 MGHDK and CDR2 SYGVNS. CDR3 nucleotides: TGTACCAGCAGTTCCGGGACAGGGTTCTCCCCGAACAACAATGAGCAGTTCTTC. Translated, it gives CTSSSGTGFSPNNNEQFF.

A note on this clonotype: A read error is possible here, since a much larger clone lies one base away. The chain joins TRBV19 to TRBJ2-5; 12 nucleotides match TRBD2. In germline, CDR1 is LNHDA, CDR2 SQIVND (reference sequence). The CDR3 sequence is 14 residues long. In DNA, the CDR3 is TGTGCCGGTAGTCCTAGCGGGAGGGTTGAGACCCAGTACTTC. It translates to CAGSPSGRVETQYF. The full variable domain, with the rest looked up from reference TRBV19 and TRBJ2-5, is DGGITQSPKYLFRKEGQNVTLSCEQNLNHDAMYWYRQDPGQGLRLIYYSQIVNDFQKGDIAEGYSVSREKKESFPLTVTSAQKNPTAFYLCAGSPSGRVETQYFGPGTRLLVL.

The chain joins TRBV9 to TRBJ2-7; tentative D call: TRBD1 (5 bases). Trimming took 0 bases from V and 5 from J, leaving 12 bases between them. CDR3 size: 14 residues. Germline V gene data show CDR1 as SGDLS and CDR2 as YYNGEE. As DNA, the CDR3 is TGTGCCAGCAGCGTAGGTCAGGGCATGGACGAGCAGTACTTC. Its translation is CASSVGQGMDEQYF.

This clonotype was seen repeatedly, ten times or more. The rearrangement joins TRBV30 to TRBJ2-5; D is unresolved. Germline CDR1 GTSNPN, CDR2 SVGIG (reference sequence). This CDR3 is 15 amino acids long. Trimming removed 5 bases at V and 4 bases at J, with 20 bases between. CDR3: CAWDKAGGILETQYF. CDR3 sequence (DNA): TGTGCCTGGGATAAGGCAGGCGGAATACTAGAGACCCAGTACTTC.

This clonotype has ten or more counts. The rearrangement joins TRBV11-2 to TRBJ2-5; D possibly corresponds to TRBD1 (6 bases). V lost 2 bases to trimming and J lost 2 bases, with 21 bases between them. Germline CDR1 is SGHAT and CDR2 is FQNNGV. The CDR3 length is 18 residues. This CDR3 is CASSLRNFRGKRQETQYF. CDR3 bases: TGTGCCAGCAGCTTAAGAAATTTCAGGGGCAAAAGGCAAGAGACCCAGTACTTC.

This clonotype came up many times. The rearrangement joins TRBV24-1 to TRBJ2-3; D gene uncertain. Germline values: CDR1 KGHDR, CDR2 SFDVKD. The CDR3 runs 13 residues. V was trimmed by 5 bases and J by 3 bases, leaving 8 bases between them. The CDR3 DNA reads TGTGCCACCAGTGTGGTCGGGACAGATACGCAGTATTTT. Residues: CATSVVGTDTQYF.

Remarks on this clonotype: A read error may account for a junction end that differs from germline. The genes are TRBV19 and TRBJ1-1; D possibly corresponds to TRBD1 (6 bases). This CDR3 has 14 amino acids. The germline gives CDR1 LNHDA, CDR2 SQIVND (reference sequence). This CDR3 reads CASSWTAGNAEAFF. The CDR3 coding sequence is TGTGCCAGTAGTTGGACAGCCGGGAACGCTGAAGCTTTCTTT.

This clonotype was counted between two and nine times. J is TRBJ1-2 and V is TRBV19, with TRBD1 matching 7 bases. The germline V gene encodes CDR1 LNHDA and CDR2 SQIVND (reference sequence). The junction had 11 bases not matched to a gene; V was cut back by 9 bases and J by 1 base. This CDR3 spans 15 amino acids. The DNA for the CDR3 is TGTGCCAGCACCCCCCAGGGGGGGATTAACTATGGCTACACCTTC. Translated, it gives CASTPQGGINYGYTF.

This clonotype was counted ten times or more. V and J are TRBV19 and TRBJ1-2; perhaps TRBD1 as D (6 bases). The CDR3 length is 13 residues. Germline-derived CDR1 and CDR2 are LNHDA and SQIVND (reference sequence). Trimming left V 10 bases short and J 3 bases short, with 15 bases between. CDR3 DNA sequence: TGTGCCACTTCCGAGGGGACACACTATGGCTACACCTTC. It yields the protein CATSEGTHYGYTF.

The chain has TRBV4-1 and TRBJ2-7; possible D gene TRBD2, 6 bases. Germline V gene lookup returns CDR1 MGHRA and CDR2 YSYEKL. This CDR3 comprises 14 residues. V lost 1 base, J lost 6 bases, and 13 bases lay in between. CDR3 sequence (DNA): TGCGCCAGCAGCCAAGCGACTAGAGCTTCCGAGCAGTACTTC. It yields the protein CASSQATRASEQYF.

At least ten counts were recorded for this clonotype. The V call is TRBV7-9, the J call TRBJ1-6; D may be TRBD1 (6 bases). The length of the CDR3 is 14 residues. CDR1 and CDR2 (germline): SEHNR, FQNEAQ (reference sequence). V shed 1 base and J shed 9 bases, with 10 bases lying between them. CDR3 residues: CASSLGKGGSPLHF. The CDR3 DNA follows: TGTGCCAGCAGCTTAGGCAAGGGGGGTTCACCCCTCCACTTT.

With respect to this clonotype: Possible read error: a much larger clone is one base away. This chain connects TRBV2 to TRBJ1-4; no clear D. Germline lookup yields CDR1 SNHLY and CDR2 FYNNEI. The CDR3 extends over 15 amino acids. V lost 7 bases to trimming and J lost 8 bases, with 20 bases between them. This CDR3 reads CASTLDKGRGEKLFF. CDR3 in DNA: TGTGCCAGCACCCTAGACAAAGGGCGTGGAGAAAAACTGTTTTTT.

This clonotype was seen just once. The chain uses TRBV6-1 and TRBJ2-7, with a weak D call TRBD2 (6 bases). Germline loops: CDR1 MNHNS, CDR2 SASEGT. This CDR3 is 16 amino acids long. The ends were cut back, 7 bases at V and 2 bases at J, with 21 bases in the middle. Here the CDR3 DNA reads TGTGCCAGCAATCCCGTGGGGGGACCGCGAGCCTACGAGCAGTACTTC. It translates to CASNPVGGPRAYEQYF.

This clonotype has at least ten counts. The chain has TRBV6-2 or TRBV6-3 and TRBJ1-1; the D is unclear. The CDR3 spans 14 residues. Germline CDR1 MNHEY, CDR2 SVGEGT. The V end was cut by 4 bases, the J end by 1 base, with 10 bases between. The CDR3 DNA follows: TGTGCCAGCAGTTCCATACTGGAGAACACTGAAGCTTTCTTT. Translated, it gives CASSSILENTEAFF.

On this clonotype: Compared with germline, one end of the junction differs, possibly owing to a read error. V gene TRBV13 combines with J gene TRBJ2-1, with 12 bases matching TRBD2. The CDR3 runs 17 residues. The germline V gene encodes CDR1 PRHDT and CDR2 FYEKMQ (reference sequence). CDR3 sequence reads: CTSSLYGKLAGGNEQFF. CDR3 nucleotides: TGTACCAGCAGCTTATACGGTAAACTAGCGGGGGGCAATGAGCAGTTCTTC.

This clonotype has at least ten counts. The chain carries TRBV28 and TRBJ2-1; 7 bases agree with TRBD1. The ends lost 1 base at V and 7 bases at J; junction bases unmatched: 10. This CDR3 comprises 16 residues. Germline V gene data show CDR1 as MDHEN and CDR2 as SYDVKM. The CDR3 nucleotides read TGTGCCAGCAGTTTATTTAGGACAGGTGGTCGGAATGAGCAGTTCTTC. Its translation is CASSLFRTGGRNEQFF.

This clonotype was observed many times. The chain links TRBV5-1 to TRBJ2-3; TRBD1 matches 8 bases. V shed 0 bases and J 0 bases; nucleotides not matched to a gene: 3. Germline assignment: CDR1 SGHRS and CDR2 YFSETQ. The CDR3 contains 16 residues. As DNA, the CDR3 is TGCGCCAGCAGCTTGGACGGACAGGGTAGCACAGATACGCAGTATTTT. This sequence encodes CASSLDGQGSTDTQYF.

The chain combines TRBV6-1 with TRBJ2-6, with 7 bases aligning to TRBD1. V gave up 5 bases and J gave up 4 bases; unmatched junction bases: 5. This CDR3 is 15 amino acids long. The germline V gene encodes CDR1 MNHNS and CDR2 SASEGT. CDR3: CASSLTGLGANVLTF. CDR3 bases: TGTGCCAGCAGTCTGACAGGGTTGGGGGCCAACGTCCTGACTTTC.

This clonotype was counted many times. The chain joins TRBV11-2 to TRBJ2-3, with unresolved D. The CDR3 is made up of 12 amino acids. The V gene lost 2 bases and the J gene lost 6 bases, with 6 bases spanning the gap. CDR1 is SGHAT, CDR2 FQNNGV, per germline. The DNA for the CDR3 is TGTGCCAGCAGCTTATGGTTGGATACGCAGTATTTT. This translates into CASSLWLDTQYF.

This clonotype was seen at least ten times. This chain links TRBV12-3 or TRBV12-4 with TRBJ2-3, with 7 bases that match TRBD2. The CDR3 is 15 residues long. Trimming removed 3 bases from V and 4 bases from J; junction bases left unmatched: 7. In nucleotides, the CDR3 is TGTGCCAGCAGTTTGGGCGGGAGTGGTGCAGATACGCAGTATTTT. Its translation is CASSLGGSGADTQYF.

There are a few counts of this clonotype. In DNA, the CDR3 is TGTGCCAGCGGCCGGGGGACTAGCGGGGGAGAGACCCAGTACTTC. Protein: CASGRGTSGGETQYF. V is TRBV9 and J is TRBJ2-5, with 14 bases aligning to TRBD2. With 7 bases clipped from V and 4 bases from J, the junction kept 6 bases outside the gene matches. Per germline, CDR1 SGDLS and CDR2 YYNGEE. The CDR3 is 15 amino acids.

This clonotype was recorded many times. V and J are TRBV12-3 or TRBV12-4 and TRBJ2-1, with no clear D. V shed 4 bases and J shed 8 bases, with 15 bases lying between them. This CDR3 spans 14 amino acids. In DNA form, the CDR3 reads TGTGCCAGCAGTTCTGGACCTCTTAAGCATGAGCAGTTCTTC. Its translation is CASSSGPLKHEQFF.

The table lists this clonotype with a few counts. This chain connects TRBV6-1 to TRBJ2-7, with 12 bases matching TRBD2. Germline values: CDR1 MNHNS, CDR2 SASEGT. This CDR3 comprises 17 residues. V trimming: 2 bases; J trimming: 7 bases; junction bases outside the gene matches: 12. CDR3 in DNA: TGTGCCAGCAGTGAACTAGCGGGAGGGTCCTGGGGGGGTGAGCAGTACTTC. It codes for CASSELAGGSWGGEQYF.

In its sample, this clonotype was seen a few times. This chain connects TRBV5-5 to TRBJ2-5; tentative D call: TRBD2 (6 bases). Germline V gene data show CDR1 as SGHKS and CDR2 as YYEKEE (reference sequence). The CDR3 length is 14 residues. Trimming stripped 4 bases from V and 5 bases from J, with 15 bases between. CDR3 residues: CASSGLWGVETQYF. The CDR3 DNA reads as TGTGCCAGCAGCGGCCTTTGGGGGGTGGAGACCCAGTACTTC.

Concerning this clonotype itself: The conserved closing phenylalanine or tryptophan is absent in this CDR3, likely reflecting a read error. The V and J genes are TRBV12-3 or TRBV12-4 and TRBJ2-5; 12 nucleotides align to TRBD2. CDR3 length equals 15 residues. Losses at the gene ends were 5 bases for V and 5 bases for J; bases not matched to a gene: 6. CDR3 amino acids: CASSPTSGSLETQYL. CDR3 nucleotide sequence: TGTGCCAGCAGTCCGACTAGCGGGAGTCTGGAGACCCAGTACTTG.

The chain carries TRBV25-1 and TRBJ2-1; D is unresolved. The CDR3 has 15 residues. The V gene lost 6 bases and the J gene lost 5 bases, with 17 bases spanning the gap. From germline, CDR1 is MGHDK and CDR2 SYGVNS. CDR3 nucleotides: TGTGCCAGCAGGAGTACGGGCCGAAACCACAATGAGCAGTTCTTC. As protein: CASRSTGRNHNEQFF.

This clonotype was seen ten or more times. The chain couples TRBV7-9 to TRBJ2-1; TRBD1 matches 8 bases. Germline-derived CDR1 and CDR2 are SEHNR and FQNEAQ (reference sequence). The CDR3 loop spans 15 amino acids. V lost 5 bases to trimming and J lost 5 bases; unmatched junction nucleotides: 8. The CDR3: CASSKRGTGDNEQFF. DNA of the CDR3: TGTGCCAGCAGCAAACGAGGGACAGGTGACAATGAGCAGTTCTTC.

This clonotype was detected ten times or more. A read error may produce the germline difference seen at one junction end. This chain links TRBV5-1 with TRBJ2-7, with D perhaps matching TRBD2 (6 bases). Germline-derived CDR1 and CDR2 are SGHRS and YFSETQ. The CDR3 loop spans 16 amino acids. The CDR3 DNA reads TGCGCCAGCAGCTGGGTTGGGACTGTCCCCTCCGACGAGCAGTACTTC. It codes for CASSWVGTVPSDEQYF. The full variable domain, rest sourced from reference TRBV5-1 and TRBJ2-7, is KAGVTQTPRYLIKTRGQQVTLSCSPISGHRSVSWYQQTPGQGLQFLFEYFSETQRNKGNFPGRFSGRQFSNSRSEMNVSTLELGDSALYLCASSWVGTVPSDEQYFGPGTRLTVT.